The 3 T cell receptor beta chains reported below all come from one sample, sequenced in a study of T cell repertoires in cytomegalovirus infection. These receptors lack a known antigen. TCRdb reanalysed the reads using MiXCR and keeps one entry per CDR3 protein. Of fewer than 950,000 distinct CDR3 sequences in the sample, around a third were seen once. The sequencing here drew on cultured CD8+ T cells from PBMCs, taken from culture after CMV antigen stimulation. The receptors here all came from a human donor in good health (CMV status not recorded). Some clones in this sample may be carry-over from other donors' samples.

At least ten counts were recorded for this clonotype. The chain is built from TRBV7-8 and TRBJ2-5; the D call may be TRBD1 or TRBD2 (6 bases each). This CDR3 has 16 amino acids. Trimming left V 5 bases short and J 2 bases short, with 18 bases between. Germline V gene lookup returns CDR1 SGHVS and CDR2 FQNEAQ. The CDR3 spells CASSDGGTALQETQYF. CDR3 bases: TGTGCCAGCAGCGACGGGGGCACGGCGCTGCAAGAGACCCAGTACTTC.

This clonotype has just one count. The J gene is TRBJ1-1, the V gene TRBV6-5, with D possibly matching TRBD1 (6 bases). V shed 7 bases and J shed 4 bases, with 16 bases lying between them. CDR1 and CDR2 from the germline V gene are MNHEY and SVGAGI. The CDR3 spans 14 residues. In DNA form, the CDR3 reads TGTGCCAGCATAGGGGAACAGGGTTTCACTGAAGCTTTCTTT. Its translation is CASIGEQGFTEAFF.

The chain uses TRBV7-9 and TRBJ2-7; D unresolved. The V end lost 0 bases, the J end lost 0 bases, and 12 bases lay between the germline ends. The germline V gene encodes CDR1 SEHNR and CDR2 FQNEAQ (reference sequence). The CDR3 length is 16 residues. This CDR3 reads CASSLAQHWYSYEQYF. The CDR3, as DNA: TGTGCCAGCAGCTTAGCGCAACACTGGTACTCCTACGAGCAGTACTTC.